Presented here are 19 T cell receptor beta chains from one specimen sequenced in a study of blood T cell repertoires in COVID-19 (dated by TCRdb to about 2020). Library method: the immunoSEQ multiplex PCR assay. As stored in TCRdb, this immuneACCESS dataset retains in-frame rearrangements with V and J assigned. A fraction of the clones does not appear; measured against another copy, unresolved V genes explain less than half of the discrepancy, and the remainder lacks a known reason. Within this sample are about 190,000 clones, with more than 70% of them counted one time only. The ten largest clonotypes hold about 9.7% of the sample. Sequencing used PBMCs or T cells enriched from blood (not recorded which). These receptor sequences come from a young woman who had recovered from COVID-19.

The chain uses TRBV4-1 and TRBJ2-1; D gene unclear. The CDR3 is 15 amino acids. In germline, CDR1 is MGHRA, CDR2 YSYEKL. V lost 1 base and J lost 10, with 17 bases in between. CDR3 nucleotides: TGCGCCAGCAGCCAAGTGGCAGATTCGTTTAACGAGCAGTTCTTC. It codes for CASSQVADSFNEQFF.

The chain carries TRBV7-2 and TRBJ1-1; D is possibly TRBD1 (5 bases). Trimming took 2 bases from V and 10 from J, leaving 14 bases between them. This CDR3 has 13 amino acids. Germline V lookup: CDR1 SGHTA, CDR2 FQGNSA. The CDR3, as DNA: TGTGCCAGCAGCTTATCCGGCAGGGTGGGAGCTTTCTTT. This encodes CASSLSGRVGAFF.

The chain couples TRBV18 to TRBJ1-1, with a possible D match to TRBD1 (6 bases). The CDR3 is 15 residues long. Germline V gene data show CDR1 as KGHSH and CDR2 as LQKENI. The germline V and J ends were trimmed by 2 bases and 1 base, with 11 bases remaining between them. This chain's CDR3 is CASSPMWDKNTEAFF. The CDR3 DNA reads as TGTGCCAGCTCACCAATGTGGGACAAGAACACTGAAGCTTTCTTT. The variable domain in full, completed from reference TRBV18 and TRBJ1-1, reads NAGVMQNPRHLVRRRGQEARLRCSPMKGHSHVYWYRQLPEEGLKFMVYLQKENIIDESGMPKERFSAEFPKEGPSILRIQQVVRGDSAAYFCASSPMWDKNTEAFFGQGTRLTVV.

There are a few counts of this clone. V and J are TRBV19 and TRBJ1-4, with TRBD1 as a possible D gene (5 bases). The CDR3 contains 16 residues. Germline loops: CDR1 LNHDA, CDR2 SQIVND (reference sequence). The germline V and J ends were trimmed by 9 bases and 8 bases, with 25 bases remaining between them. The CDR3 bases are TGTGCCAGCTCAAGCCCATTATCAGGGTCCTACGAAAAACTGTTTTTT. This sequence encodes CASSSPLSGSYEKLFF.

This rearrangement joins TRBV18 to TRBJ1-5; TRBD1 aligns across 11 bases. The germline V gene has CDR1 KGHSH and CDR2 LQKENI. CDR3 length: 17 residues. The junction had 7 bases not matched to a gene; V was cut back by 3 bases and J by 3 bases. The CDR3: CASSPGQGGTVNQPQHF. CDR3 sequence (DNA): TGTGCCAGCTCACCGGGACAGGGGGGGACCGTCAATCAGCCCCAGCATTTT.

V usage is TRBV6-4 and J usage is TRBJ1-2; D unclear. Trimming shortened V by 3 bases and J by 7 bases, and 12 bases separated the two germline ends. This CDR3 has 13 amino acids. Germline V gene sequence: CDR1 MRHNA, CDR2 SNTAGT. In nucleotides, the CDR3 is TGTGCCAGCAGTGATTTCGGGAGAGGTGGCTACACCTTC. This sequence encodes CASSDFGRGGYTF.

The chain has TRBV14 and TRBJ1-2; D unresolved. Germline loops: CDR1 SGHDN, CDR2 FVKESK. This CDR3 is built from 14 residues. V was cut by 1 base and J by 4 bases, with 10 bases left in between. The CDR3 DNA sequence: TGTGCCAGCAGCCAAGGGAGGGTGAGCTATGGCTACACCTTC. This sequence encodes CASSQGRVSYGYTF.

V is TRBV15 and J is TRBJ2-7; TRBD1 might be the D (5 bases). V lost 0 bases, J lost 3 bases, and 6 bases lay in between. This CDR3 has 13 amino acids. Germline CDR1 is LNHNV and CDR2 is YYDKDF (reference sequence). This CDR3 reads CATSRDQGYEQYF. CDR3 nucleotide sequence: TGTGCCACCAGCAGAGACCAGGGCTACGAGCAGTACTTC.

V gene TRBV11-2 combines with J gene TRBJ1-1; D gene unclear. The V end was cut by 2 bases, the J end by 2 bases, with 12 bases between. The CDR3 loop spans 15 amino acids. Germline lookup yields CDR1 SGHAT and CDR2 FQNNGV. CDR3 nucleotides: TGTGCCAGCAGCTTACAACTCGAGAGAAACACTGAAGCTTTCTTT. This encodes CASSLQLERNTEAFF.

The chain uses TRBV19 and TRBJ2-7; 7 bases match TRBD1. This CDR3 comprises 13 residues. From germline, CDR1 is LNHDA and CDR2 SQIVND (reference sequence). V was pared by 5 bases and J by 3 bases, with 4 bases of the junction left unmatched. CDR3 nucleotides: TGTGCCAGTAGTTTCGGACAGGACTACGAGCAGTACTTC. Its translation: CASSFGQDYEQYF.

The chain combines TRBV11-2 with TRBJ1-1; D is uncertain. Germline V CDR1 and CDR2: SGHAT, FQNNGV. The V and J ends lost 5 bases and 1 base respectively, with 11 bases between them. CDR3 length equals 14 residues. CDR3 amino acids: CASSPQFTNTEAFF. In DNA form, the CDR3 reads TGTGCCAGCAGCCCACAGTTTACGAACACTGAAGCTTTCTTT.

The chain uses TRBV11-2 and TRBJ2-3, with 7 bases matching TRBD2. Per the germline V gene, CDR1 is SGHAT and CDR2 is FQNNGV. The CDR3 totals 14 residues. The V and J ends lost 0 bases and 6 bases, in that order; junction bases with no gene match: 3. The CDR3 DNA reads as TGTGCCAGCAGCTTAGAGGCGGGAGAGGATACGCAGTATTTT. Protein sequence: CASSLEAGEDTQYF.

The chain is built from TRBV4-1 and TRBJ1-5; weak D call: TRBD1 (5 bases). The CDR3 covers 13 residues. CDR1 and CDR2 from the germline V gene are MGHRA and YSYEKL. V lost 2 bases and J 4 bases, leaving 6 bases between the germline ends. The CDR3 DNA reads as TGCGCCAGCAGCCAACAGGGAAATCAGCCCCAGCATTTT. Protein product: CASSQQGNQPQHF.

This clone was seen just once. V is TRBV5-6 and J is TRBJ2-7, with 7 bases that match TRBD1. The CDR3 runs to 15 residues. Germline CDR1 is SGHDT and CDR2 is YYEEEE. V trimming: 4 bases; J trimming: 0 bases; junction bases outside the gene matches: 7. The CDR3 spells CASSMGQHSSYEQYF. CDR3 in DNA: TGTGCCAGCAGCATGGGACAGCATAGCTCCTACGAGCAGTACTTC.

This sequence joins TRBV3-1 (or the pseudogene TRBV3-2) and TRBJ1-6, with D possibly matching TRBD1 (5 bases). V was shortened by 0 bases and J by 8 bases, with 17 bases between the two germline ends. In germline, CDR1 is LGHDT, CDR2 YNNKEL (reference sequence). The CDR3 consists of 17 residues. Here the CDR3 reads CASSQDLHRGGHSPLHF. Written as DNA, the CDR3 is TGTGCCAGCAGCCAAGATCTACATAGGGGAGGTCATTCACCCCTCCACTTT.

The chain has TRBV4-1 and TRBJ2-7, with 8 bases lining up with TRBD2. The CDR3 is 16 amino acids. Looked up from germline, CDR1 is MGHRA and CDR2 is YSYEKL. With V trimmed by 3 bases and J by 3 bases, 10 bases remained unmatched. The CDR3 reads CASSHRLAFGDYEQYF. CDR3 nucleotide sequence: TGCGCCAGCAGCCACCGACTAGCGTTCGGGGACTACGAGCAGTACTTC.

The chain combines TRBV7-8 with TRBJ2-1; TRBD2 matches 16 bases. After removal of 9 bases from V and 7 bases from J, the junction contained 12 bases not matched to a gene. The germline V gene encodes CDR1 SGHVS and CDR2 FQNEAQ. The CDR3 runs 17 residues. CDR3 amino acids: CASTGTSGRAHGNEQFF. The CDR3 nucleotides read TGTGCCAGTACCGGGACTAGCGGGAGGGCCCACGGAAATGAGCAGTTCTTC.

Here the CDR3 reads CASSSPQGSTGELFF. The CDR3 nucleotides are TGTGCCAGCAGCTCCCCCCAGGGTTCCACCGGGGAGCTGTTTTTT. J is TRBJ2-2 and V is TRBV11-1; weak D call: TRBD1 (5 bases). Deletions cut 4 bases from V and 4 bases from J, with 13 bases between. The germline V gene encodes CDR1 SGHAT and CDR2 FQDESV (reference sequence). This CDR3 is 15 amino acids long.

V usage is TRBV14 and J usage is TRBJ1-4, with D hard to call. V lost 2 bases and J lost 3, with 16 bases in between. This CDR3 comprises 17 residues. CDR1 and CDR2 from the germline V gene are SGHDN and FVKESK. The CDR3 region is CASSQIPIGAANEKLFF. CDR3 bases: TGTGCCAGCAGCCAAATTCCTATCGGTGCTGCTAATGAAAAACTGTTTTTT.